This T cell receptor beta chain was captured by sequencing in a study of shared clonotypes between healthy human individuals. Trimming removed 2 bases at V and 3 bases at J, with 9 bases between. CDR3 length: 13 residues. Germline CDR1 and CDR2: SGHRS and YFSETQ. Turning to this clone: No antigen is known for it.

Study-wide results and limits: Roughly 4.6% of naive CD4 clonotypes were common to a few donors.

Naive CD8 cells lacked CD45RO, underwent positive selection for CCR7 and left out terminally differentiated effector memory CD45RA+ cells. Free of recent acute infections or vaccinations, the donors were healthy HIV-negative adults. Once extracted for a subset, genomic DNA was divided evenly among several immunoSEQ plates. In the authors' methods: Owing to the provision of junction-only sequences devoid of quality scores by immunoSEQ, filtering differed. Using immunoSEQ multiplex PCR, the repertoire was profiled, and TCRdb retains in-frame clones only, with some absent. That table is the source of V, J and clone size, and D and trimming were worked out from the DNA. Among about 2.2 million clones listed, under 95% were seen once.

The genes are TRBV5-1 and TRBJ2-7; D is unresolved. Sequencing was carried out using naive CD8+ T cells from PBMCs. This receptor was taken from a man aged 18 to 30 in good health. Some clones in this sample may be carry-over from other donors' samples. DNA of the CDR3: TGCGCCAGCAGCTTCGAGGCGGACTACGAGCAGTACTTC. It encodes CASSFEADYEQYF.